These 30 T cell receptor beta chains were all obtained from the same sample, sequenced in a study of shared clonotypes between healthy human individuals. CD45RO-negative CD8 cells positively selected for CCR7 made up the naive population, which excluded terminally differentiated effector memory CD45RA+ cells. Clones were read by immunoSEQ multiplex PCR, and TCRdb kept only the in-frame ones, dropping some. The sample shows roughly 2,000,000 clones, approximately 94% of them seen only once. The sample consisted of naive CD8+ T cells sorted from blood. The receptor set was obtained from a man aged 18 to 35 in good health.

The V gene is TRBV30, the J gene TRBJ2-3; a possible D gene is TRBD1 (6 bases). CDR1 is GTSNPN and CDR2 is SVGIG in the germline V gene (reference sequence). CDR3 length: 16 residues. V lost 0 bases and J 1 base, leaving 14 bases between the germline ends. As DNA, the CDR3 is TGTGCCTGGAGTGTTGATTGGGGGCGCGGCACAGATACGCAGTATTTT. This codes for CAWSVDWGRGTDTQYF.

The chain recombines TRBV19 with TRBJ2-1; TRBD2 aligns across 9 bases. Per the germline V gene, CDR1 is LNHDA and CDR2 is SQIVND (reference sequence). J lost 5 bases, V lost 3 bases, and 5 bases had no gene match. This CDR3 contains 15 residues. CDR3 DNA: TGTGCCAGTAGTATTTCGCGGGGGGGAAACAATGAGCAGTTCTTC. Encoded protein: CASSISRGGNNEQFF.

The chain is built from TRBV29-1 and TRBJ1-2; D perhaps matches TRBD1 (5 bases). Germline CDR1 is SQVTM and CDR2 is ANQGSEA. The germline V and J ends were trimmed by 0 bases and 4 bases, with 15 bases remaining between them. The CDR3 runs to 15 residues. CDR3 coding DNA: TGCAGCGTTGAAGACGAGACAGCTCGCCCCTATGGCTACACCTTC. This translates into CSVEDETARPYGYTF.

The table lists this clone with a count of one. The chain recombines TRBV25-1 with TRBJ2-7; 10 nucleotides agree with TRBD1. With 4 bases clipped from V and 3 bases from J, the junction kept 3 bases outside the gene matches. Germline CDR1 is MGHDK and CDR2 is SYGVNS. The CDR3 runs to 14 residues. The CDR3 region has the DNA TGTGCCAGCAGTGGGGACAGGGGAGACTACGAGCAGTACTTC. Translated, it gives CASSGDRGDYEQYF.

This clone was counted a single time. The CDR3 here is CASSFGGLSGMWTDTQYF. CDR3 coding DNA: TGTGCCAGCAGCTTCGGGGGACTCAGCGGGATGTGGACAGATACGCAGTATTTT. V and J are TRBV13 and TRBJ2-3, with 7 bases fitting TRBD2. Germline-derived CDR1 and CDR2 are PRHDT and FYEKMQ (reference sequence). This CDR3 has 18 amino acids. Losses at the gene ends were 3 bases for V and 3 bases for J; bases not matched to a gene: 15.

The CDR3 loop reads CASSLVAGEYQETQYF. CDR3 coding DNA: TGTGCCAGCAGCTTGGTAGCGGGGGAGTACCAAGAGACCCAGTACTTC. This chain joins TRBV13 and TRBJ2-5; 9 positions agree with TRBD2. This CDR3 spans 16 amino acids. CDR1 PRHDT and CDR2 FYEKMQ come from the germline V gene (reference sequence). The junction had 5 bases not matched to a gene; V was cut back by 3 bases and J by 0 bases.

Points on this clone: This sample includes further DNA sequences coding for the same CDR3. The chain has TRBV19 and TRBJ1-1, with 8 bases matching TRBD1. Per germline, CDR1 LNHDA and CDR2 SQIVND (reference sequence). J lost 1 base, V lost 5 bases, and 3 bases had no gene match. This CDR3 comprises 14 residues. The CDR3 is CASSPGTGNTEAFF. DNA of the CDR3: TGTGCCAGTAGTCCGGGGACAGGGAACACTGAAGCTTTCTTT. Together with reference TRBV19 and TRBJ1-1, the CDR3 gives the full variable domain: DGGITQSPKYLFRKEGQNVTLSCEQNLNHDAMYWYRQDPGQGLRLIYYSQIVNDFQKGDIAEGYSVSREKKESFPLTVTSAQKNPTAFYLCASSPGTGNTEAFFGQGTRLTVV.

The gene calls are TRBV30 and TRBJ2-1; D is unresolved. Germline CDR1 reads GTSNPN; CDR2 reads SVGIG (reference sequence). Trimming stripped 3 bases from V and 0 bases from J, with 12 bases between. This CDR3 is built from 15 residues. The DNA for the CDR3 is TGTGCCTGGAGCAACGGAGCGAACTCCTACAATGAGCAGTTCTTC. Encoded protein: CAWSNGANSYNEQFF.

The chain employs TRBV27 and TRBJ2-7, with 7 bases matching TRBD1. Germline CDR1 reads MNHEY; CDR2 reads SMNVEV (reference sequence). V lost 6 bases, J lost 5 bases, and 13 bases stayed unmatched. The CDR3 totals 15 residues. The CDR3 reads CASSDLYRGNDEQYF. The CDR3 bases are TGTGCCAGCAGCGACCTATACAGGGGTAACGACGAGCAGTACTTC.

This rearrangement joins TRBV5-4 to TRBJ1-2; D uncertain. The CDR3 has 16 residues. Trimming took 1 base from V and 1 from J, leaving 14 bases between them. Germline CDR1 is SGHNT and CDR2 is YYREEE (reference sequence). The CDR3 DNA sequence: TGTGCCAGCAGCTTGAGGACTGACCCGTTTAACTATGGCTACACCTTC. This encodes CASSLRTDPFNYGYTF.

The genes are TRBV5-6 and TRBJ2-2; 7 bases are a match to TRBD1. Germline assignment: CDR1 SGHDT and CDR2 YYEEEE. V shed 6 bases and J 3 bases; nucleotides not matched to a gene: 5. The CDR3 consists of 14 residues. In DNA form, the CDR3 reads TGTGCCAGCACCGGGACAGAATACACCGGGGAGCTGTTTTTT. It encodes CASTGTEYTGELFF.

About this clone itself: Other DNA sequences in this sample translate to the same CDR3. The chain links TRBV7-9 to TRBJ1-1; D call uncertain. The V gene lost 5 bases and the J gene lost 1 base, with 8 bases spanning the gap. This CDR3 has 13 amino acids. From germline, CDR1 is SEHNR and CDR2 FQNEAQ (reference sequence). The CDR3 nucleotides are TGTGCCAGCAGCCCTTCGGGGAACACTGAAGCTTTCTTT. Amino acid sequence: CASSPSGNTEAFF.

V usage is TRBV4-1 and J usage is TRBJ2-1; 8 bases are shared with TRBD2. Germline loops: CDR1 MGHRA, CDR2 YSYEKL. The CDR3 is 15 residues long. V trimming: 0 bases; J trimming: 8 bases; junction bases outside the gene matches: 6. CDR3 region: CASSQDLTGGYEQFF. CDR3 DNA: TGCGCCAGCAGCCAAGATCTAACGGGAGGGTATGAGCAGTTCTTC.

As regards this clone: Other DNA sequences in the same sample also yield this CDR3. This chain joins TRBV7-2 and TRBJ2-7; 8 bases fit TRBD2. After removal of 3 bases from V and 2 bases from J, the junction contained 3 bases not matched to a gene. CDR1 and CDR2 (germline): SGHTA, FQGNSA. The CDR3 covers 14 residues. As DNA, the CDR3 is TGTGCCAGCAGCTTGGCGGGAGGCCCCTACGAGCAGTACTTC. This encodes CASSLAGGPYEQYF.

This chain connects TRBV4-2 to TRBJ2-5; TRBD1 matches 11 bases. Germline V gives CDR1 LGHNA, CDR2 YNFKEQ. Unmatched junction bases numbered 4, after V lost 1 base and J lost 3 bases. The length of the CDR3 is 16 residues. The CDR3 is CASSQVDRGLEETQYF. The CDR3 region has the DNA TGTGCCAGCAGCCAAGTGGACAGGGGGCTAGAAGAGACCCAGTACTTC.

The chain carries TRBV29-1 and TRBJ2-2; no definite D call. This CDR3 region has 13 residues. Looked up from germline, CDR1 is SQVTM and CDR2 is ANQGSEA. Trimming took 4 bases from V and 3 from J, leaving 9 bases between them. The CDR3 region is CSVVDGYTGELFF. The CDR3 DNA follows: TGCAGCGTTGTGGACGGATACACCGGGGAGCTGTTTTTT.

The chain joins TRBV6-5 to TRBJ1-5; D not resolved. CDR3 size: 13 residues. CDR1 is MNHEY and CDR2 is SVGAGI in the germline V gene. V was shortened by 5 bases and J by 3 bases, with 8 bases between the two germline ends. Here the CDR3 reads CASSGRTNQPQHF. In DNA form, the CDR3 reads TGTGCCAGCAGTGGACGGACCAATCAGCCCCAGCATTTT.

This clone was seen a few times. This sample includes further DNA sequences coding for the same CDR3. The chain uses TRBV9 and TRBJ2-2; D is uncertain. CDR3 length: 13 amino acids. The germline gives CDR1 SGDLS, CDR2 YYNGEE. V was trimmed by 4 bases and J by 0 bases, leaving 4 bases between them. The CDR3 DNA follows: TGTGCCAGCAGCCCTCCGAACACCGGGGAGCTGTTTTTT. Amino acids: CASSPPNTGELFF.

V is TRBV12-2 and J is TRBJ2-3; the D call of TRBD2 is as the table states it, not checked on the DNA. TRBV12-2 is reported as a pseudogene. This CDR3 is built from 22 residues. The CDR3 DNA reads TGTGCAAGTCGCTTAGCGCAAAAGACCCTGGGCCCTAGCGGGACAAGCACAGATACGCAGTATTTT. Encoded protein: CASRLAQKTLGPSGTSTDTQYF.

This clone was detected only a few times. Other nucleotide sequences from this sample produce the same CDR3. The chain is built from TRBV7-9 and TRBJ1-2, with a tentative D call TRBD1 (6 bases). This CDR3 spans 12 amino acids. Germline CDR1 is SEHNR and CDR2 is FQNEAQ (reference sequence). Trimming removed 3 bases at V and 6 bases at J, with 8 bases between. CDR3 coding DNA: TGTGCCAGCAGCTTGGGGGCAGATGGCTACACCTTC. Translated, it gives CASSLGADGYTF. The whole variable domain, filled in from reference TRBV7-9 and TRBJ1-2, reads DTGVSQNPRHKITKRGQNVTFRCDPISEHNRLYWYRQTLGQGPEFLTYFQNEAQLEKSRLLSDRFSAERPKGSFSTLEIQRTEQGDSAMYLCASSLGADGYTFGSGTRLTVV.

The chain has TRBV7-2 and TRBJ2-7; 11 bases match TRBD2. This CDR3 contains 17 residues. Germline trimming cut 0 bases from V and 5 bases from J; bases unmatched to any gene: 9. CDR1 and CDR2 from the germline V gene are SGHTA and FQGNSA. The chain's CDR3 is CASSLARRLAGGDEQYF. Here the CDR3 DNA reads TGTGCCAGCAGCTTAGCGCGCCGGCTAGCGGGGGGAGACGAGCAGTACTTC.

The chain has TRBV19 and TRBJ1-2; D is ambiguous. V lost 1 base and J 6 bases, leaving 9 bases between the germline ends. CDR3 size: 13 residues. CDR1 and CDR2 (germline): LNHDA, SQIVND (reference sequence). The CDR3 loop reads CASSIVTKDGYTF. CDR3 DNA: TGTGCCAGTAGTATAGTTACAAAGGATGGCTACACCTTC.

The rearrangement uses TRBV19 and TRBJ1-2; 7 bases line up with TRBD1. CDR1 LNHDA and CDR2 SQIVND come from the germline V gene (reference sequence). This CDR3 has 14 amino acids. Germline trimming cut 9 bases from V and 8 bases from J; bases unmatched to any gene: 15. The CDR3 DNA is TGTGCCAGCCTCCCGTTTCAGGGGGAGACGGGCTACACCTTC. It yields the protein CASLPFQGETGYTF.

V usage is TRBV2 and J usage is TRBJ2-5; D could derive from TRBD1 or TRBD2 (6 bases each). CDR3 size: 14 residues. V lost 3 bases and J lost 5, with 13 bases in between. Germline values: CDR1 SNHLY, CDR2 FYNNEI. The CDR3 is CASSEYGGRETQYF. CDR3 nucleotides: TGTGCCAGCAGTGAGTACGGGGGCCGGGAGACCCAGTACTTC.

A word on this clone: Other DNA sequences in this sample translate to the same CDR3. V usage is TRBV5-1 and J usage is TRBJ2-5; D unclear. The V gene lost 0 bases and the J gene lost 5 bases, with 8 bases spanning the gap. The CDR3 totals 13 residues. CDR1 is SGHRS and CDR2 is YFSETQ in the germline V gene. CDR3 amino acids: CASSLGREETQYF. DNA for the CDR3: TGCGCCAGCAGCTTGGGACGCGAGGAGACCCAGTACTTC.

This chain connects TRBV4-3 to TRBJ2-3; weak D call: TRBD2 (5 bases). Germline V CDR1 and CDR2: LGHNA, YSLEER. The CDR3 has 16 amino acids. Trimming pared 0 bases from V and 4 bases from J, leaving 14 bases between. The CDR3 spells CASSQDLLATSDTQYF. CDR3 DNA sequence: TGCGCCAGCAGCCAAGATCTGTTAGCGACATCAGATACGCAGTATTTT.

The chain carries TRBV27 and TRBJ2-7, with a tentative D call TRBD2 (5 bases). The CDR3 spans 17 residues. V lost 2 bases to trimming and J lost 0 bases, with 17 bases between them. The germline V gene encodes CDR1 MNHEY and CDR2 SMNVEV (reference sequence). CDR3 in amino acids: CASSLTTPSGPSYEQYF. CDR3 nucleotides: TGTGCCAGCAGTTTAACTACCCCCAGCGGTCCCTCCTACGAGCAGTACTTC.

The rearrangement uses TRBV27 and TRBJ2-7, with TRBD1 identical over 12 bases. CDR3 size: 13 residues. Germline CDR1 MNHEY, CDR2 SMNVEV (reference sequence). J gave up 3 bases and V 8 bases, and 2 bases lay outside the gene matches. The CDR3 region has the DNA TGTGCCAGCCGGGACAGGGGGCTCTACGAGCAGTACTTC. Amino acid sequence: CASRDRGLYEQYF.

The V and J genes are TRBV7-9 and TRBJ1-1; D gene uncertain. The CDR3 covers 8 residues. V lost 10 bases, J lost 9 bases, and 6 bases lay in between. CDR1 is SEHNR and CDR2 is FQNEAQ in the germline V gene (reference sequence). The CDR3 nucleotides read TGTGCCACCGAACAAGCTTTCTTT. Its protein product is CATEQAFF. The variable domain in full, with the rest retrieved from reference TRBV7-9 and TRBJ1-1, is DTGVSQNPRHKITKRGQNVTFRCDPISEHNRLYWYRQTLGQGPEFLTYFQNEAQLEKSRLLSDRFSAERPKGSFSTLEIQRTEQGDSAMYLCATEQAFFGQGTRLTVV.

This clone showed up just a few times. V usage is TRBV13 and J usage is TRBJ1-6, with D perhaps matching TRBD1 (6 bases). Germline V gives CDR1 PRHDT, CDR2 FYEKMQ (reference sequence). V gave up 0 bases and J gave up 7 bases, with 10 bases separating them. CDR3 length equals 15 residues. The CDR3 DNA follows: TGTGCCAGCAGCTTAGGGTCAGGGGTGAATTCACCCCTCCACTTT. Amino acid sequence: CASSLGSGVNSPLHF. The entire variable domain, with the rest obtained from reference TRBV13 and TRBJ1-6, is as follows: AAGVIQSPRHLIKEKRETATLKCYPIPRHDTVYWYQQGPGQDPQFLISFYEKMQSDKGSIPDRFSAQQFSDYHSELNMSSLELGDSALYFCASSLGSGVNSPLHFGNGTRLTVT.